The clone carrying this TCR beta chain was picked up a small number of times. The record originates from a study of shared T cell receptors in the human thymus. The protocol was immunoSEQ multiplex PCR, while the TCRdb copy is restricted to in-frame clones and leaves out a portion. Of about 710,000 clones listed, roughly 86% are singletons. The CDR3 sequence is 13 residues long. Germline V lookup: CDR1 SGHVS, CDR2 FQNEAQ. The V and J ends lost 6 bases and 8 bases, in that order; junction bases with no gene match: 9. The same sample was also used in a study of human thymus T cells. From that second work: Healthy Finnish infants undergoing corrective surgery for congenital heart defects were the donors.

This rearrangement joins TRBV7-8 to TRBJ1-1, with 7 bases lining up with TRBD1. Sequenced material: thymocytes. The receptor's source is a boy under two years old with a congenital heart defect. The CDR3: CASSAGTEPEAFF. The CDR3 DNA reads as TGTGCCAGCAGTGCTGGGACAGAACCAGAAGCTTTCTTT.